The present T cell receptor (beta chain) was sequenced within a study of T cell responses to AZD1222 COVID-19 vaccine. Measured with immunoSEQ multiplex PCR; TCRdb has only the in-frame clones, and not every one. The profile shows around 150,000 clones, about 93% of them singletons. The germline CDR1 and CDR2 sequences are ENHRY and SYGVKD. This CDR3 comprises 11 residues. With 6 bases removed from V and 6 bases from J, the gap between germline ends came to 5 bases. Sequences were derived from peripheral blood, sampled on day 0 of AZD1222 vaccination. The rearrangement uses TRBV10-3 and TRBJ2-2; D remains ambiguous. This receptor was taken from an adult in good health. The CDR3 here is CAIRDPGELFF. The CDR3 coding sequence is TGTGCCATCAGGGACCCCGGGGAGCTGTTTTTT.